These 30 T cell receptor beta chains share one sample of origin, sequenced in a study of human T cells and chemical hapten exposure. One entry per CDR3 protein, called by TCRdb with MiXCR from the RACE reads. The table shows 95,000 to 150,000 distinct CDR3 sequences, with approximately 10% occurring only once. Time point of the sample: patch test 3, about 24 weeks after DPC sensitization. Treatment denoted: therapeutic diphenylcyclopropenone sensitization with weekly scalp DPC. The input for sequencing was whole blood, taken in connection with sensitization to the hapten diphenylcyclopropenone (DPC). These receptors came from a woman in her 50s with alopecia areata. Some clones in this sample may be carry-over from other donors' samples.

This clonotype was found once. Since a much larger clone is just one base distant, this may be a read error. The chain links TRBV19 to TRBJ1-2; TRBD1 matches at 12 bases. CDR1 and CDR2 from the germline V gene are LNHDA and SQIVND (reference sequence). The CDR3 spans 18 residues. J was trimmed by 6 bases and V by 3 bases; bases with no gene match: 14. CDR3 coding DNA: TGTGCCAGTAGTATCCGCCGGGGACAGGGGGCGCGGCACGATGGCTACACCTTC. It is translated as CASSIRRGQGARHDGYTF.

The sample holds a few counts of this clonotype. The chain has TRBV30 and TRBJ2-7; TRBD2 aligns across 13 bases. The CDR3 loop spans 14 amino acids. The germline CDR1 and CDR2 sequences are GTSNPN and SVGIG (reference sequence). After removal of 5 bases from V and 9 bases from J, the junction contained 10 bases not matched to a gene. CDR3 bases: TGTGCCTGGTCGATCGGACTAGCGGGAGACCGGCAGTACTTC. Translated, it gives CAWSIGLAGDRQYF.

As regards this clonotype: This could be a read error, since a much larger clone is one nucleotide away. The chain carries TRBV29-1 and TRBJ2-5; maybe TRBD2 (7 bases). CDR3 length equals 13 residues. CDR1 SQVTM and CDR2 ANQGSEA come from the germline V gene. CDR3 amino acids: CSVEPRGGETRYF. The CDR3 DNA follows: TGCAGCGTAGAACCCAGGGGAGGGGAGACCCGGTACTTC. The full variable domain, completed using reference TRBV29-1 and TRBJ2-5, is SAVISQKPSRDICQRGTSLTIQCQVDSQVTMMFWYRQQPGQSLTLIATANQGSEATYESGFVIDKFPISRPNLTFSTLTVSNMSPEDSSIYLCSVEPRGGETRYFGPGTRLLVL.

This clonotype was counted a few times. The chain carries TRBV6-2 or TRBV6-3 and TRBJ2-5; TRBD2 agrees at 10 bases. After removal of 0 bases from V and 7 bases from J, the junction contained 5 bases not matched to a gene. Germline V gene lookup returns CDR1 MNHEY and CDR2 SVGEGT. The CDR3 sequence is 15 residues long. CDR3 amino acids: CASSYSKTSGPTQYF. The DNA for the CDR3 is TGTGCCAGCAGTTACTCGAAGACTAGCGGGCCGACCCAGTACTTC.

This clonotype was seen more than once but under ten times. This chain joins TRBV7-9 and TRBJ2-3; 9 bases agree with TRBD2. Trimming at V came to 5 bases and at J to 1 base, leaving 13 bases not matched to a gene. CDR1 is SEHNR, CDR2 FQNEAQ, per germline (reference sequence). The length of the CDR3 is 18 residues. The CDR3 region is CASSGGSGGHRGTDTQYF. The CDR3 nucleotides read TGTGCCAGCAGCGGCGGTAGCGGGGGCCACCGCGGCACAGATACGCAGTATTTT.

The V and J genes are TRBV14 and TRBJ2-1, with 9 bases fitting TRBD1. The CDR3 contains 15 residues. The V gene's germline CDR1 is SGHDN and CDR2 FVKESK. Trimming removed 5 bases from V and 5 bases from J; junction bases left unmatched: 7. Written as DNA, the CDR3 is TGTGCCAGCAGCTTGCGGGACAGGGCCGACAATGAGCAGTTCTTC. This gives the protein CASSLRDRADNEQFF.

J is TRBJ1-1 and V is TRBV29-1; TRBD1 might be the D (5 bases). CDR1 is SQVTM, CDR2 ANQGSEA, per germline. With 6 bases removed from V and 3 bases from J, the gap between germline ends came to 20 bases. The CDR3 is made up of 15 amino acids. The CDR3 DNA reads TGCAGCGTCTCCCCAGGGTCAGGTCTGGACACTGAAGCTTTCTTT. Protein product: CSVSPGSGLDTEAFF.

This clonotype was seen ten or more times. The chain recombines TRBV29-1 with TRBJ2-5; 7 bases fit TRBD1. Per germline, CDR1 SQVTM and CDR2 ANQGSEA. The V gene end was trimmed by 6 bases and the J gene end by 2 bases; junction bases not matched to a gene: 6. The CDR3 runs to 13 residues. Here the CDR3 DNA reads TGCAGCGTCCGCGACAGGGAGCAAGAGACCCAGTACTTC. Its protein product is CSVRDREQETQYF.

The chain uses TRBV7-3 and TRBJ1-3; D gene uncertain. V lost 6 bases, J lost 2 bases, and 14 bases lay in between. Germline-derived CDR1 and CDR2 are SGHTA and FQGTGA. There are 15 residues in the CDR3. The CDR3 nucleotides read TGTGCCAGCAGTGTGACCGGCGGTGCTGGAAACACCATATATTTT. Its translation: CASSVTGGAGNTIYF.

This clonotype was recorded at least ten times. The V and J genes are TRBV12-3 or TRBV12-4 and TRBJ2-2, with a weak D call TRBD2 (6 bases). The V end lost 4 bases, the J end lost 4 bases, and 13 bases lay between the germline ends. The CDR3 is made up of 15 amino acids. DNA of the CDR3: TGTGCCAGCAGTTCCACGGGACTGATCACCGGGGAGCTGTTTTTT. Translated: CASSSTGLITGELFF.

This clonotype was detected ten times or more. Its ends do not fully match the called genes, so a read error is possible. The CDR3 DNA reads TGTGCCAGCAGCCCCGACCGGGACAGGGTTTGGCACTTC. It translates to CASSPDRDRVWHF. V gene TRBV7-2 combines with J gene TRBJ2-4, with 9 bases lining up with TRBD1. Germline assignment: CDR1 SGHTA and CDR2 FQGNSA. This CDR3 comprises 13 residues.

The chain is built from TRBV6-5 and TRBJ1-2; TRBD1 might be the D (5 bases). This CDR3 comprises 13 residues. V lost 2 bases and J lost 4, with 8 bases in between. CDR1 and CDR2 from the germline V gene are MNHEY and SVGAGI. The CDR3 sequence is CASSYNRFYGYTF. CDR3 in DNA: TGTGCCAGCAGTTACAACAGGTTCTATGGCTACACCTTC.

At least ten counts were recorded for this clonotype. The chain links TRBV27 to TRBJ1-1; TRBD1 is a possible D gene (5 bases). Trimming left V 5 bases short and J 1 base short, with 11 bases between. Germline V lookup: CDR1 MNHEY, CDR2 SMNVEV (reference sequence). This CDR3 comprises 14 residues. DNA for the CDR3: TGTGCCAGCAGTGAGGGACGGAGGAACACTGAAGCTTTCTTT. Amino acids: CASSEGRRNTEAFF.

The table lists this clonotype with many counts. The rearrangement uses TRBV6-5 and TRBJ1-6; maybe TRBD1 (5 bases). Germline V CDR1 and CDR2: MNHEY, SVGAGI. The CDR3 runs 14 residues. V gave up 5 bases and J gave up 6 bases, with 11 bases separating them. The CDR3 region is CASSKGRINSPLHF. CDR3 bases: TGTGCCAGCAGTAAGGGGCGGATTAATTCACCCCTCCACTTT.

The rearrangement uses TRBV5-1 and TRBJ1-1; D is unclear. Germline V CDR1 and CDR2: SGHRS, YFSETQ. The germline V and J ends were trimmed by 7 bases and 0 bases, with 13 bases remaining between them. The CDR3 is 14 residues long. The CDR3 DNA reads as TGCGCCAGCCGGACGGAAGTCATGAACACTGAAGCTTTCTTT. Its protein product is CASRTEVMNTEAFF.

This rearrangement joins TRBV5-6 to TRBJ2-5; TRBD1 aligns across 11 bases. Germline-derived CDR1 and CDR2 are SGHDT and YYEEEE. Losses at the gene ends were 4 bases for V and 2 bases for J; bases not matched to a gene: 4. The CDR3 covers 15 residues. The CDR3 is CASSLDRGPQETQYF. Here the CDR3 DNA reads TGTGCCAGCAGCCTGGACAGGGGGCCTCAAGAGACCCAGTACTTC.

This clonotype has only a few counts. The chain recombines TRBV3-1 with TRBJ2-7; perhaps D is TRBD1 or TRBD2 (6 bases each). Germline assignment: CDR1 LGHDT and CDR2 YNNKEL (reference sequence). V was clipped by 6 bases and J by 4 bases, with 13 bases between them. This CDR3 contains 13 residues. CDR3 bases: TGTGCCAGCAGTAGGGGGGTAGCTTACGAGCAGTACTTC. Its protein product is CASSRGVAYEQYF.

This clonotype showed up many times. This sequence joins TRBV6-5 and TRBJ2-7, with a weak D call TRBD2 (6 bases). Per germline, CDR1 MNHEY and CDR2 SVGAGI. The V end lost 5 bases, the J end lost 3 bases, and 11 bases lay between the germline ends. This CDR3 region has 13 residues. CDR3 protein: CASSPWGGYEQYF. The CDR3 bases are TGTGCCAGCAGTCCCTGGGGAGGCTACGAGCAGTACTTC.

The chain uses TRBV6-2 or TRBV6-3 and TRBJ2-3; 10 nucleotides agree with TRBD2. V dropped 0 bases and J dropped 10; count of bases not matched to a gene: 10. This CDR3 region has 16 residues. Germline V gene lookup returns CDR1 MNHEY and CDR2 SVGEGT. The CDR3 here is CASSYSPSGSRGAQYF. CDR3 in DNA: TGTGCCAGCAGTTACTCGCCTAGCGGGAGTCGCGGGGCGCAGTATTTT.

This sequence joins TRBV5-1 and TRBJ1-4; D possibly corresponds to TRBD1 (5 bases). This CDR3 has 15 residues. Trimming stripped 7 bases from V and 2 bases from J, with 15 bases between. CDR1 is SGHRS and CDR2 is YFSETQ in the germline V gene. CDR3 nucleotides: TGCGCCAGCGGGAAAATAGGGGCGACTAATGAAAAACTGTTTTTT. It specifies CASGKIGATNEKLFF.

This clonotype was seen a few times. V usage is TRBV3-1 and J usage is TRBJ1-1; D remains unclear. Germline lookup yields CDR1 LGHDT and CDR2 YNNKEL (reference sequence). Trimming shortened V by 3 bases and J by 0 bases, and 5 bases separated the two germline ends. The CDR3 is 13 amino acids. This CDR3 is CASSQAMNTEAFF. The CDR3 coding sequence is TGTGCCAGCAGCCAGGCCATGAACACTGAAGCTTTCTTT.

This clonotype appeared a few times. The chain is built from TRBV5-6 and TRBJ2-3; the D gene is possibly TRBD2 (6 bases). V shed 10 bases and J shed 0 bases, with 12 bases lying between them. Germline CDR1 SGHDT, CDR2 YYEEEE. The CDR3 runs 13 residues. The CDR3 bases are TGTGCCGGAGGGGAGGCCAGCACAGATACGCAGTATTTT. Protein sequence: CAGGEASTDTQYF.

CDR3 residues: CASSPRAVAPYEQYF. The DNA of the CDR3 is TGTGCCAGCAGTCCCCGAGCAGTGGCCCCCTACGAGCAGTACTTC. This chain connects TRBV6-5 to TRBJ2-7, with D unresolved. Trimming removed 5 bases from V and 2 bases from J, with 16 bases in between. This CDR3 has 15 residues. Germline V CDR1 and CDR2: MNHEY, SVGAGI.

This clonotype was seen only a few times. The V call is TRBV7-2, the J call TRBJ2-5; D might be TRBD2 (5 bases). This CDR3 spans 15 amino acids. Germline V gene sequence: CDR1 SGHTA, CDR2 FQGNSA. V was trimmed by 6 bases and J by 5 bases, leaving 19 bases between them. In DNA, the CDR3 is TGTGCCAGCAGGCCCGCCCTTCCGGGGAGTGAGACCCAGTACTTC. Its protein product is CASRPALPGSETQYF.

The rearrangement links TRBV5-1 to TRBJ2-7, with TRBD2 matching 10 bases. The germline V gene encodes CDR1 SGHRS and CDR2 YFSETQ. V was pared by 4 bases and J by 3 bases, with 4 bases of the junction left unmatched. The length of the CDR3 is 14 residues. In DNA, the CDR3 is TGCGCCAGCAGCCCTTCTAGCGGGAGCTACGAGCAGTACTTC. Residues: CASSPSSGSYEQYF.

This clonotype was observed many times. This chain links TRBV6-1 with TRBJ2-1, with 7 bases matching TRBD1. The length of the CDR3 is 14 residues. Trimming at V came to 10 bases and at J to 9 bases, leaving 15 bases not matched to a gene. From germline, CDR1 is MNHNS and CDR2 SASEGT. The CDR3 region has the DNA TGTGCCACCACATTCCTAGACGGGACAGTTGAGCAGTTCTTC. Translation gives CATTFLDGTVEQFF.

This CDR3 is CASSSRQGSLYGYTF. As DNA, the CDR3 is TGTGCCAGCAGTTCCCGACAGGGTAGCCTCTATGGCTACACCTTC. V gene TRBV12-3 or TRBV12-4 combines with J gene TRBJ1-2; TRBD1 agrees at 7 bases. The CDR3 has 15 residues. Trimming cost V 4 bases and J 4 bases; bases outside gene matches: 9.

The V gene is TRBV5-7, the J gene TRBJ1-5; no clear D gene. TRBV5-7 is an ORF for which the function is uncertain. V lost 0 bases to trimming and J lost 5 bases, with 24 bases between them. The CDR3 has 19 residues. For the CDR3, the DNA is TGTGCCAGCAGCTTGGCCGGCCAGTGGAGCAGAAGGAGAGATCAGCCCCAGCATTTT. It specifies CASSLAGQWSRRRDQPQHF.

The chain couples TRBV6-5 to TRBJ1-6; TRBD1 agrees at 8 bases. CDR1 is MNHEY and CDR2 is SVGAGI in the germline V gene. V lost 6 bases to trimming and J lost 6 bases; unmatched junction nucleotides: 7. The CDR3 has 15 residues. In DNA form, the CDR3 reads TGTGCCAGCAGCCTTACAGGGGGTAGTAATTCACCCCTCCACTTT. This encodes CASSLTGGSNSPLHF.

This clonotype has a handful of counts. The chain joins TRBV3-1 to TRBJ2-7; maybe TRBD1 (5 bases). Deletions cut 5 bases from V and 5 bases from J, with 16 bases between. The CDR3 extends over 14 amino acids. Germline loops: CDR1 LGHDT, CDR2 YNNKEL (reference sequence). DNA of the CDR3: TGTGCCAGCAGCACAGGAGCAGGGTCCCACGAGCAGTACTTC. Its translation is CASSTGAGSHEQYF.